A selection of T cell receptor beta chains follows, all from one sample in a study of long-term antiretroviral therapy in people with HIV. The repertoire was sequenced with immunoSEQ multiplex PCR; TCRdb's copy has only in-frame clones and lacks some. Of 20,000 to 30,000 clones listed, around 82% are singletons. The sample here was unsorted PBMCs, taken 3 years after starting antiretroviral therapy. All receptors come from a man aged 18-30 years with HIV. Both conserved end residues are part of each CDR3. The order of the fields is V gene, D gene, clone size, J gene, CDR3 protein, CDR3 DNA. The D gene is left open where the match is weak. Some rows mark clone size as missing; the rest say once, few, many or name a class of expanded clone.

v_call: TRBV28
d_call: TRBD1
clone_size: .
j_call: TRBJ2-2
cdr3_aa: CAAADRDTGELFF
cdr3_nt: TGTGCCGCCGCGGACAGGGACACCGGGGAGCTGTTTTTT

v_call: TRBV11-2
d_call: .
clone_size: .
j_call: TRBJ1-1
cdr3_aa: CASSFGQTEAFF
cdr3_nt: TGTGCCAGCAGCTTCGGACAGACTGAAGCTTTCTTT

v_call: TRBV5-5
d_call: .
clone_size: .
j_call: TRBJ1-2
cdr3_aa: CASSPEALGYTF
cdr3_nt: TGTGCCAGCAGCCCGGAGGCGCTCGGCTACACCTTC

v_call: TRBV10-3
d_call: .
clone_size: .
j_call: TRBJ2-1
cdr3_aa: CAISDQSPYNEQFF
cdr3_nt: TGTGCCATCAGTGATCAGAGCCCATACAATGAGCAGTTCTTC

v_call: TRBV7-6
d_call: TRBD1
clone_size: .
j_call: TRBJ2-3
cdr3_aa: CASSLDTARRDSPTDTQYF
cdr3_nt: TGTGCCAGCAGCTTAGATACCGCCCGCCGGGACAGTCCCACAGATACGCAGTATTTT

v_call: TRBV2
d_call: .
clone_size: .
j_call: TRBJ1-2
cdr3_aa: CASSVENYGYTF
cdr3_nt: TGTGCCAGCAGTGTCGAAAACTATGGCTACACCTTC

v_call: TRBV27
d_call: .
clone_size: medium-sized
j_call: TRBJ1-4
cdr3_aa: CATAPDTTNEKLFF
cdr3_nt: TGTGCCACCGCACCAGATACAACTAATGAAAAACTGTTTTTT

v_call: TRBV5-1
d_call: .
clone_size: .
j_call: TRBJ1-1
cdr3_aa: CASSLTADEAFF
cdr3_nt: TGCGCCAGCAGCTTGACGGCGGACGAAGCTTTCTTT

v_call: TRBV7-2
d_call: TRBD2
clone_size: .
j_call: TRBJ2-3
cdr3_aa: CASSPSGGTQYF
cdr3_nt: TGTGCCAGCAGCCCTAGCGGAGGTACGCAGTATTTT

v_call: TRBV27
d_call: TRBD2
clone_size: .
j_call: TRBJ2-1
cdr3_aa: CASSIWTSGGLGNEQFF
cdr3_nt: TGTGCCAGCAGTATCTGGACTAGCGGGGGGTTAGGGAATGAGCAGTTCTTC

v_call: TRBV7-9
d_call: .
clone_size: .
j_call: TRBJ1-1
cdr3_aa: CASSRGGDTEAFF
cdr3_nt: TGTGCCAGCAGCCGAGGGGGGGACACTGAAGCTTTCTTT

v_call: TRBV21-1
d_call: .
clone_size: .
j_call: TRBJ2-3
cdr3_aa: CASSKLRAGQRSTDTQYF
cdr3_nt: TGTGCCAGCAGCAAGTTACGCGCGGGACAGAGGAGCACAGATACGCAGTATTTT

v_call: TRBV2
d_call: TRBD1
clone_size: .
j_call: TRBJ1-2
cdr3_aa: CASRGTDRGYGYTF
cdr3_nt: TGTGCCAGCAGGGGGACAGATAGAGGGTATGGCTACACCTTC

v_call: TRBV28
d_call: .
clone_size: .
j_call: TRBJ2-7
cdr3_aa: CASSSVSRTSREQYF
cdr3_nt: TGTGCCAGCAGTTCGGTTTCTAGGACCTCCCGCGAGCAGTACTTC

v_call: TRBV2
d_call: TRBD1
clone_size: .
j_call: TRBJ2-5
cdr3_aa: CASSVKRGTGGIPAGDVLPQYF
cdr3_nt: TGTGCCAGCAGTGTGAAACGAGGGACAGGGGGCATTCCGGCGGGGGACGTTTTGCCCCAGTACTTC

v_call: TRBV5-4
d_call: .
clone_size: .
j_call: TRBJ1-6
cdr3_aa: CASSLARHNSPLHF
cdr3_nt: TGTGCCAGCAGCTTGGCGCGGCATAATTCACCCCTCCACTTT

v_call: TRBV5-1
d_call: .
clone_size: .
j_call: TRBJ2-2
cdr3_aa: CASSGAGLTGELFF
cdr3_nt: TGCGCCAGCAGTGGTGCAGGACTCACCGGGGAGCTGTTTTTT

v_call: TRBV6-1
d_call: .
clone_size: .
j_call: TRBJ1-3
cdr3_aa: CASRGPAGNTIYF
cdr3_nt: TGTGCCAGCAGAGGGCCGGCGGGAAACACCATATATTTT

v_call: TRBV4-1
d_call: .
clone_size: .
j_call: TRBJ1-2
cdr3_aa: CASSQEWGTISNYGYTF
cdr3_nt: TGCGCCAGCAGCCAAGAGTGGGGTACGATTTCGAACTATGGCTACACCTTC

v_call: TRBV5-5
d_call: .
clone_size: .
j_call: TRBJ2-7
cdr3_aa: CASSLAVVNEQYF
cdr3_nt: TGTGCCAGCAGCTTGGCTGTAGTAAACGAGCAGTACTTC

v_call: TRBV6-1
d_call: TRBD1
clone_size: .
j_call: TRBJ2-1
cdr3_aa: CASSVLTGVSYNEQFF
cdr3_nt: TGTGCCAGCAGTGTTCTAACAGGGGTCTCCTACAATGAGCAGTTCTTC

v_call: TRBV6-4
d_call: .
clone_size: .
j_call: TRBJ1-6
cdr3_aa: CASRGWPDSDSPLHF
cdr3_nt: TGTGCCAGCAGGGGGTGGCCGGATTCGGATTCACCCCTCCACTTT

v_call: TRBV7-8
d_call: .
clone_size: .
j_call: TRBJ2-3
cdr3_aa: CASSQKNTQYF
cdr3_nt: TGTGCCAGCAGCCAGAAAAATACGCAGTATTTT

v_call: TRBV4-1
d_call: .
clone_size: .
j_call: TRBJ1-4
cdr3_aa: CASSQENRGQGEKLFF
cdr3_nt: TGCGCCAGCAGCCAAGAAAACCGGGGTCAAGGTGAAAAACTGTTTTTT

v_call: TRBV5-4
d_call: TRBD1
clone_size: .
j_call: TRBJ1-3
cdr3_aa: CASSDPTGGNTIYF
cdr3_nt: TGTGCCAGCAGTGACCCGACAGGGGGAAACACCATATATTTT

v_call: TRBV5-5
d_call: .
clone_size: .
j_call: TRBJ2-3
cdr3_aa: CASGTNTDTQYF
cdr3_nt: TGTGCCAGCGGAACGAACACAGATACGCAGTATTTT

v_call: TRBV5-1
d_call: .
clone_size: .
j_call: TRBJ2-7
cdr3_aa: CASSFQGSSYEQYF
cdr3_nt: TGCGCCAGCAGCTTCCAGGGCAGCTCCTACGAGCAGTACTTC

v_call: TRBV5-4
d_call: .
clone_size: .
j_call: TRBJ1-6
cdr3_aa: CASSWGLYNSPLHF
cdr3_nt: TGTGCCAGCAGCTGGGGACTGTATAATTCACCCCTCCACTTT

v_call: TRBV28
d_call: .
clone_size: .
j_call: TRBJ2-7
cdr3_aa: CASSPPSYEQYF
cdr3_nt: TGTGCCAGCAGTCCCCCGTCCTACGAGCAGTACTTC

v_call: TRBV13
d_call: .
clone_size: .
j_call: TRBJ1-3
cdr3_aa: CASSATGPRSGNTIYF
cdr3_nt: TGTGCCAGCAGCGCCACTGGGCCCCGCTCTGGAAACACCATATATTTT

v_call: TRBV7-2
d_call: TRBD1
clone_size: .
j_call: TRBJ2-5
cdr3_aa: CASSVQTGLGRETQYF
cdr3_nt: TGTGCCAGCAGCGTACAGACAGGGCTCGGCAGAGAGACCCAGTACTTC

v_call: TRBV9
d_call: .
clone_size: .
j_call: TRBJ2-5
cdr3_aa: CASSVHGGRAYQETQYF
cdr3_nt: TGTGCCAGCAGCGTACACGGGGGGCGAGCATATCAAGAGACCCAGTACTTC

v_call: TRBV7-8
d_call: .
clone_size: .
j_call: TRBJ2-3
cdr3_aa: CASSLIQGADTQYF
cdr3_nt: TGTGCCAGCAGCTTAATACAGGGCGCAGATACGCAGTATTTT

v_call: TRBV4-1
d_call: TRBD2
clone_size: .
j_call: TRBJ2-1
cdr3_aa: CASSPRLANEQFF
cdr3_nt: TGCGCCAGCAGCCCCAGACTAGCCAATGAGCAGTTCTTC

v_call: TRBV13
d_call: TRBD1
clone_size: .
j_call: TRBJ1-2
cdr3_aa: CASSPDRANYGYTF
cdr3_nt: TGTGCCAGCAGCCCCGACAGGGCTAACTATGGCTACACCTTC

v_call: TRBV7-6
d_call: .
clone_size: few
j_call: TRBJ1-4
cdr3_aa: CASSLAITGTDGVGNEKLFF
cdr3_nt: TGTGCCAGCAGCTTAGCGATTACGGGGACTGACGGCGTAGGGAATGAAAAACTGTTTTTT

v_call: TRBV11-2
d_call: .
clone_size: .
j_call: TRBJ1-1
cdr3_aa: CASSLAGYTEAFF
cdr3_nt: TGTGCCAGCAGCTTAGCAGGGTACACTGAAGCTTTCTTT

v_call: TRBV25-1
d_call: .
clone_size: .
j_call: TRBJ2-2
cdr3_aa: CASSEFSTDTSSGELFF
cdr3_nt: TGTGCCAGCAGTGAATTCAGTACAGACACCTCGTCGGGGGAGCTGTTTTTT

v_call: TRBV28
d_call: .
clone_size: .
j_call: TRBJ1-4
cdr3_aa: CASRGYEKLFF
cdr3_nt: TGTGCCAGCCGCGGATATGAAAAACTGTTTTTT

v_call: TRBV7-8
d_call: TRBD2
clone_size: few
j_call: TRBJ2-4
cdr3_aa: CASSLSSGGASKNIQYF
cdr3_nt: TGTGCCAGCAGCTTATCTAGCGGGGGGGCGTCCAAAAACATTCAGTACTTC

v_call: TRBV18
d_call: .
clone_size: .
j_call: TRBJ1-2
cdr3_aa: CASSPIGGGGYTF
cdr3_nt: TGTGCCAGCTCACCTATTGGGGGAGGTGGCTACACCTTC

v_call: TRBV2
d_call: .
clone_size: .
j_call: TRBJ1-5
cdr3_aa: CASSSQGSNQPQHF
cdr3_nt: TGTGCCAGCAGTAGTCAGGGGAGCAATCAGCCCCAGCATTTT

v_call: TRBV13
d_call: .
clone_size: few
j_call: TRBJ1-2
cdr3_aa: CASSLDREANYGYTF
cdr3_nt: TGTGCCAGCAGCTTAGATAGGGAAGCTAACTATGGCTACACCTTC